This is a list of T cell receptor beta chains from one sample in a study of blood T cell repertoires in COVID-19. Some clones are missing from TCRdb's copy, which holds only in-frame ones; the method was immunoSEQ multiplex PCR. Of about 190,000 clones in the sample, approximately 90% were seen once. Sequencing was done on a sample of peripheral blood. These receptors were taken from a human donor in a cohort sampled during active COVID-19. Both conserved end residues are part of each CDR3. A D gene is named only where the DNA matches it firmly. Rows may omit the clone size; those that give it use once, few, many or a size class.

v_call,d_call,j_call,clone_size,cdr3_nt,cdr3_aa
TRBV7-2,.,TRBJ2-4,.,TGTGCCAGCAGCAAAGGACATACGGTAGCCAAAAACATTCAGTACTTC,CASSKGHTVAKNIQYF
TRBV27,TRBD1,TRBJ2-7,.,TGTGCCAGCAGACCGGGACAGGGGATGCACGAGCAGTACTTC,CASRPGQGMHEQYF
TRBV18,.,TRBJ1-4,.,TGTGCCAGCTCACATTCCATAGATGAAAAACTGTTTTTT,CASSHSIDEKLFF
TRBV2,TRBD1,TRBJ1-4,.,TGTGCCAGCAGTGAAACTCAGACAGGGTTTAATGAAAAACTGTTTTTT,CASSETQTGFNEKLFF
TRBV19,.,TRBJ2-7,.,TGTGCCAGTAGTATAACACAGGGCTACGAGCAGTACTTC,CASSITQGYEQYF
TRBV5-1,.,TRBJ1-1,.,TGCGCCAGCAGCTCAGGACAGATGAACACTGAAGCTTTCTTT,CASSSGQMNTEAFF
TRBV9,.,TRBJ2-1,many,TGTGCCAGCAGCTCCGGGGGGCGGGATGAGCAGTTCTTC,CASSSGGRDEQFF
TRBV19,.,TRBJ2-1,.,TGTGCCAGTAGAAGGCCGGGACTGAACTACAATGAGCAGTTCTTC,CASRRPGLNYNEQFF
TRBV18,TRBD1,TRBJ2-7,.,TGTGCCAGCTCAGACAGACAGGGGTACTCCTACGAGCAGTACTTC,CASSDRQGYSYEQYF
TRBV5-1,.,TRBJ2-6,.,TGCGCCAGCAGCCCAAGTCCCAGGGCTGGGGCCAACGTCCTGACTTTC,CASSPSPRAGANVLTF
TRBV29-1,.,TRBJ2-7,.,TGCAGCGGGCTGTTGGGCAGGGGACACGAGCAGTACTTC,CSGLLGRGHEQYF
TRBV10-2,.,TRBJ2-1,.,TGCGCCAGCAGTGAACGTGGGGCCAGGGCCTACAATGAGCAGTTCTTC,CASSERGARAYNEQFF
TRBV11-2,TRBD1,TRBJ2-7,.,TGTGCCAGCAGCTTATCCCCCCGGGACAGGGCCTACTTC,CASSLSPRDRAYF
TRBV7-6,TRBD2,TRBJ2-7,.,TGTGCCAGCAGCTTAGGGACTAGCGGGGGGGGTTCCGAGCAGTACTTC,CASSLGTSGGGSEQYF
TRBV5-1,.,TRBJ2-3,.,TGCGCCAGCAGCCCCAGCGTCGAGCGGGGCACAGATACGCAGTATTTT,CASSPSVERGTDTQYF
TRBV9,.,TRBJ1-1,.,TGTGCCAGCAGCGTAGCTGGGCGGGGCTTGAACACTGAAGCTTTCTTT,CASSVAGRGLNTEAFF
TRBV30,TRBD2,TRBJ2-1,.,TGTGCCTGGAGTGTGTTGGGCGGGGGTTACTCCTACAATGAGCAGTTCTTC,CAWSVLGGGYSYNEQFF
TRBV28,.,TRBJ1-2,.,TGTGCCAGCGGACAAGGCTATGGCTACACCTTC,CASGQGYGYTF
TRBV5-1,TRBD2,TRBJ2-7,.,TGCGCCAGCATCTACCTCGGGCGGGGGTGTTACGAGCAGTACTTC,CASIYLGRGCYEQYF
TRBV5-1,.,TRBJ1-1,few,TGCGCCAGCAGCTCCCGGACAACCAACACTGAAGCTTTCTTT,CASSSRTTNTEAFF
TRBV15,TRBD1,TRBJ1-1,once,TGTGCCACCAGCCCCCGGGACAGGGGGACTGAAGCTTTCTTT,CATSPRDRGTEAFF
TRBV27,TRBD2,TRBJ2-7,few,TGTGCCAGCAGTCCGGGACTAGCGGGTATCGAGCAGTACTTC,CASSPGLAGIEQYF
TRBV5-8,.,TRBJ2-5,.,TGTGCCAGCAGCTTGGGTAGACAAGAGACCCAGTACTTC,CASSLGRQETQYF
TRBV4-2,.,TRBJ2-2,.,TGTGCCAGCAGCCAAGAATACTTGAACACCGGGGAGCTGTTTTTT,CASSQEYLNTGELFF
TRBV4-3,.,TRBJ2-2,.,TGCGCCAGCAGCCAAGTAGTCCGGGGCGGGGAGCTGTTTTTT,CASSQVVRGGELFF
TRBV6-5,.,TRBJ2-1,.,TGTGCCAGCAGTTGGACAGAATACAATGAGCAGTTCTTC,CASSWTEYNEQFF
TRBV24-1,TRBD2,TRBJ2-5,.,TGTGCCACCAGTGATTTTGAACTGCGGGAGGGCCCGGGGGAGACCCAGTACTTC,CATSDFELREGPGETQYF
TRBV5-1,TRBD1,TRBJ1-2,.,TGCGCCAGCAGCCCCGGACAGGGAAGCTATGGCTACACCTTC,CASSPGQGSYGYTF
TRBV4-2,.,TRBJ2-5,once,TGTGCCAGCAGCCAAGAGAGGGCCAGTAACCAAGAGACCCAGTACTTC,CASSQERASNQETQYF
TRBV7-2,TRBD2,TRBJ2-3,.,TGTGCCAGCAGCCTTAGCGGGAGGTTCTCAGATACGCAGTATTTT,CASSLSGRFSDTQYF
TRBV4-2,TRBD2,TRBJ2-7,.,TGTGCCAGCAGCCAAGAAGTGGGACTAGGAAGCCACGAGCAGTACTTC,CASSQEVGLGSHEQYF
TRBV4-3,TRBD1,TRBJ2-7,.,TGCGCCAGCAGCCAAGTCCGGGGGACAGGCGACTCTTCTTCCTACGAGCAGTACTTC,CASSQVRGTGDSSSYEQYF
TRBV7-9,.,TRBJ2-2,.,TGTGCCAGCAACTCCCAGGGTTCGATTCACACCGGGGAGCTGTTTTTT,CASNSQGSIHTGELFF
TRBV4-3,TRBD1,TRBJ2-7,.,TGCGCCAGCAGCCAGCGGCAGGGGGCCCACTACGAGCAGTACTTC,CASSQRQGAHYEQYF
TRBV10-1,.,TRBJ2-3,once,TGCGCCAGCAGCCGCGGACAGCTCACAGATACGCAGTATTTT,CASSRGQLTDTQYF
TRBV25-1,.,TRBJ2-5,.,TGTGCCAGCAGTGAATCCGACCTAGCGATGGAGACCCAGTACTTC,CASSESDLAMETQYF
TRBV29-1,.,TRBJ2-7,.,TGCAGCGTTCGACAGGGGAGGGACTACGAGCAGTACTTC,CSVRQGRDYEQYF
TRBV5-6,.,TRBJ1-2,.,TGTGCCAGCAGCTTAACGGACTATGGCTACACCTTC,CASSLTDYGYTF
TRBV5-4,TRBD2,TRBJ2-3,.,TGTGCCAGCAGCCCCCTCGCGGGAGACGTCACAGATACGCAGTATTTT,CASSPLAGDVTDTQYF
TRBV7-8,TRBD1,TRBJ2-7,.,TGTGCCAGCAGCTTGGGACAGGGGGCATACGAGCAGTACTTC,CASSLGQGAYEQYF
TRBV6-5,.,TRBJ1-1,.,TGTGCCAGCAGTTACCTTTCCCACACTGAAGCTTTCTTT,CASSYLSHTEAFF
TRBV6-5,TRBD1,TRBJ1-2,.,TGTGCCAGCAGCGGGACAGGGCCTTATGGCTACACCTTC,CASSGTGPYGYTF
TRBV11-2,TRBD2,TRBJ2-7,.,TGTGCCAGCAGCTTACCCGGACTAGCGGGCGACTACGAGCAGTACTTC,CASSLPGLAGDYEQYF